One sample yielded the 26 T cell receptor beta chains listed below, sequenced in a study of T cell clonotyping in hematopoietic cell transplantation. Clones were sequenced by immunoSEQ multiplex PCR, and TCRdb holds only the in-frame ones, with some missing. Seen here are 2,500 to 4,000 clones, approximately 90% observed once, and the top ten hold 8% to 9%. The specimen was PBMCs, collected at the time of graft-versus-host disease after allogeneic stem cell transplant. Receptor source: a male patient in his sixties or seventies who had an allogeneic stem cell transplant from a related donor, so the T cells may come from the graft donor. Some clones in this sample may be carry-over from other donors' samples.

This chain uses TRBV11-1 with TRBJ2-3, with 14 bases lining up with TRBD2. The CDR3 has 19 residues. V shed 5 bases, J shed 2 bases, and the junction held 12 bases outside the gene matches. CDR1 is SGHAT, CDR2 FQDESV, per germline (reference sequence). The CDR3 bases are TGTGCCAGCAGCCTGGGACTAGCGGGGGCTAATTTGTACACAGATACGCAGTATTTT. The encoded protein is CASSLGLAGANLYTDTQYF.

The rearrangement uses TRBV5-5 and TRBJ2-7; unclear D gene. CDR1 is SGHKS, CDR2 YYEKEE, per germline (reference sequence). Trimming took 1 base from V and 4 from J, leaving 15 bases between them. The CDR3 loop spans 15 amino acids. CDR3 protein: CASSLRKGESYEQYF. The DNA of the CDR3 is TGTGCCAGCAGCTTGCGAAAGGGCGAATCATACGAGCAGTACTTC.

The chain carries TRBV7-3 and TRBJ2-1; D uncertain. The length of the CDR3 is 14 residues. Between the trimmed V and J ends, which lost 2 bases and 1 base, there was a span of 6 bases. Per the germline V gene, CDR1 is SGHTA and CDR2 is FQGTGA. In DNA form, the CDR3 reads TGTGCCAGCAGCTTATCCGGGTCCTACAATGAGCAGTTCTTC. Protein product: CASSLSGSYNEQFF.

The rearrangement links TRBV6-6 to TRBJ1-2; TRBD1 matches 7 bases. Germline CDR1 is MNHNY and CDR2 is SVGAGI (reference sequence). The CDR3 covers 12 residues. V gave up 0 bases and J gave up 10 bases; unmatched junction bases: 2. CDR3 in DNA: TGTGCCAGCAGTTACTCGACAGGGCCCTACACCTTC. Translation: CASSYSTGPYTF.

The chain has TRBV6-1 and TRBJ1-6, with no clear D. V lost 1 base to trimming and J lost 10 bases, with 23 bases between them. Germline V gene data show CDR1 as MNHNS and CDR2 as SASEGT. CDR3 size: 18 residues. The DNA of the CDR3 is TGTGCCAGCAGTGAAGTAGGGAGCCCCTTCACCTATAGGTCACCCCTCCACTTT. Amino acids: CASSEVGSPFTYRSPLHF.

The chain carries TRBV19 and TRBJ1-5; D remains ambiguous. The CDR3 sequence is 16 residues long. Between the trimmed V and J ends, which lost 3 bases and 4 bases, there was a span of 16 bases. The germline V gene has CDR1 LNHDA and CDR2 SQIVND (reference sequence). This CDR3 is CASSIGETDPNQPQHF. In nucleotides, the CDR3 is TGTGCCAGTAGTATCGGGGAGACGGATCCTAATCAGCCCCAGCATTTT.

The J gene is TRBJ1-5, the V gene TRBV21-1. TRBV21-1 is termed a pseudogene. The CDR3 totals 14 residues. In nucleotides, the CDR3 is TGTGCCATCTCATCCTGGTTTAGCAATCAGCCCCAGCATTTT. Translation: CAISSWFSNQPQHF.

This clone was seen a few times. The rearrangement joins TRBV28 to TRBJ2-7, with TRBD1 matching 7 bases. Unmatched junction bases numbered 9, after V lost 4 bases and J lost 3 bases. The CDR3 is 15 residues long. In germline, CDR1 is MDHEN, CDR2 SYDVKM. The CDR3 reads CASSWAPGQLYEQYF. The DNA for the CDR3 is TGTGCCAGCAGTTGGGCCCCGGGACAGCTCTACGAGCAGTACTTC.

The chain carries TRBV28 and TRBJ1-6; D gene ambiguous. The CDR3 runs to 14 residues. Between the trimmed V and J ends, which lost 6 bases and 7 bases, there was a span of 13 bases. Germline V lookup: CDR1 MDHEN, CDR2 SYDVKM. CDR3 amino acids: CASRPAGLNSPLHF. In DNA form, the CDR3 reads TGTGCCAGCAGACCCGCTGGACTCAATTCACCCCTCCACTTT.

The chain links TRBV4-1 to TRBJ2-3; no reliable D call. The V and J ends lost 1 base and 2 bases respectively, with 13 bases between them. The CDR3 runs to 16 residues. Germline CDR1 and CDR2: MGHRA and YSYEKL. CDR3 nucleotides: TGCGCCAGCAGCCAAGGAATCACCTCTTCCACAGATACGCAGTATTTT. Translating it yields CASSQGITSSTDTQYF.

The chain links TRBV10-2 to TRBJ1-5, with D perhaps TRBD1 (6 bases). The CDR3 consists of 15 residues. Germline CDR1 reads WSHSY; CDR2 reads SAAADI. V was shortened by 6 bases and J by 0 bases, with 12 bases between the two germline ends. Written as DNA, the CDR3 is TGCGCCAGCAGAGAGGGACAAGATAGCAATCAGCCCCAGCATTTT. This sequence encodes CASREGQDSNQPQHF.

J is TRBJ2-6 and V is TRBV12-5; either TRBD1 or TRBD2 may fit D (5 bases each). CDR3 size: 17 residues. Germline CDR1 and CDR2: LGHNT and FRNRAP. V was clipped by 5 bases and J by 5 bases, with 19 bases between them. The CDR3 nucleotides read TGTGCTAGTGGTAGAGGGAGAGGACAAAGTCGGGCCAACGTCCTGACTTTC. As protein: CASGRGRGQSRANVLTF.

V is TRBV5-6 and J is TRBJ2-7; 7 bases line up with TRBD1. The V segment lost 4 bases and the J segment 1 base; nucleotides outside the gene matches: 5. The CDR3 runs 14 residues. Germline values: CDR1 SGHDT, CDR2 YYEEEE. The CDR3 region has the DNA TGTGCCAGCAGCCAGACAGGGATGTCCTACGAGCAGTACTTC. Translated: CASSQTGMSYEQYF. The full variable domain, its missing parts supplied by reference TRBV5-6 and TRBJ2-7, is DAGVTQSPTHLIKTRGQQVTLRCSPKSGHDTVSWYQQALGQGPQFIFQYYEEEERQRGNFPDRFSGHQFPNYSSELNVNALLLGDSALYLCASSQTGMSYEQYFGPGTRLTVT.

This chain uses TRBV5-1 with TRBJ1-4; 7 nucleotides line up with TRBD1. Trimming cost V 1 base and J 0 bases; bases outside gene matches: 6. Germline V lookup: CDR1 SGHRS, CDR2 YFSETQ. This CDR3 spans 17 amino acids. The CDR3 DNA is TGCGCCAGCAGCTTGAGGACAGGAGTTACAACTAATGAAAAACTGTTTTTT. Encoded protein: CASSLRTGVTTNEKLFF.

The chain recombines TRBV28 with TRBJ2-1; TRBD2 aligns across 8 bases. Unmatched junction bases numbered 6, after V lost 5 bases and J lost 0 bases. Germline V gene lookup returns CDR1 MDHEN and CDR2 SYDVKM. The CDR3 is made up of 16 amino acids. CDR3 protein: CASSPPGGSSYNEQFF. CDR3 coding DNA: TGTGCCAGCAGTCCGCCGGGGGGGAGCTCCTACAATGAGCAGTTCTTC.

V gene TRBV2 combines with J gene TRBJ1-4; weak D call: TRBD1 (6 bases). CDR1 and CDR2 from the germline V gene are SNHLY and FYNNEI. Trimming left V 4 bases short and J 0 bases short, with 9 bases between. The CDR3 is 15 residues long. CDR3 DNA sequence: TGTGCCAGCAGTGGGAGGACAGCAACTAATGAAAAACTGTTTTTT. Protein: CASSGRTATNEKLFF.

This clone was counted between two and nine times. The chain is built from TRBV6-1 and TRBJ1-2; D is perhaps TRBD1 (6 bases). V shed 6 bases and J shed 7 bases, with 21 bases lying between them. Germline V gene sequence: CDR1 MNHNS, CDR2 SASEGT. The CDR3 runs 15 residues. This CDR3 reads CASSPSPQGGGGYTF. CDR3 sequence (DNA): TGTGCCAGCAGCCCATCTCCACAGGGAGGTGGTGGCTACACCTTC.

The chain carries TRBV7-2 and TRBJ2-2, with 7 bases that match TRBD2. The V and J ends lost 7 bases and 10 bases, in that order; junction bases with no gene match: 9. The germline V gene encodes CDR1 SGHTA and CDR2 FQGNSA. The CDR3 is 13 residues long. The CDR3 nucleotides read TGTGCCAGCACCGTGGGGGGGGTGAAGGAGCTGTTTTTT. Its translation: CASTVGGVKELFF.

By share, this clone counts as large. The same CDR3 arises from other DNA sequences in this sample as well. This sequence joins TRBV7-9 and TRBJ2-2; unclear D gene. CDR3 length equals 14 residues. V was clipped by 2 bases and J by 2 bases, with 6 bases between them. Germline V CDR1 and CDR2: SEHNR, FQNEAQ (reference sequence). The CDR3 DNA sequence: TGTGCCAGCAGCTTAAACCCAAACACCGGGGAGCTGTTTTTT. This gives the protein CASSLNPNTGELFF.

This sequence joins TRBV2 and TRBJ1-1, with D perhaps matching TRBD1 (5 bases). V was pared by 9 bases and J by 5 bases, with 16 bases between. The CDR3 has 13 residues. Germline CDR1 and CDR2: SNHLY and FYNNEI. This chain's CDR3 is CASGAFQETEAFF. CDR3 sequence (DNA): TGTGCCAGTGGGGCCTTTCAGGAAACTGAAGCTTTCTTT.

The CDR3 DNA sequence: TGTGCCAGCAGCGTGGCGGGGATTGGCAATGAGCAGTTCTTC. Translated: CASSVAGIGNEQFF. This chain joins TRBV11-2 and TRBJ2-1; TRBD2 might be the D (6 bases). The CDR3 spans 14 residues. Germline V lookup: CDR1 SGHAT, CDR2 FQNNGV. Deletions cut 5 bases from V and 6 bases from J, with 14 bases between.

The V gene is TRBV6-6, the J gene TRBJ1-4; D is uncertain. The germline CDR1 and CDR2 sequences are MNHNY and SVGAGI (reference sequence). This CDR3 is built from 12 residues. V lost 4 bases, J lost 6 bases, and 6 bases lay in between. The CDR3: CASSSGDEKLFF. CDR3 DNA sequence: TGTGCCAGCAGTTCCGGGGATGAAAAACTGTTTTTT.

A single count supports this clone. The chain carries TRBV18 and TRBJ2-3; D ambiguous. This CDR3 has 13 amino acids. Trimming cost V 0 bases and J 0 bases, with 1 base left between them. The germline gives CDR1 KGHSH, CDR2 LQKENI. The CDR3 sequence: CASSPPSTDTQYF. The CDR3, as DNA: TGTGCCAGCTCACCACCTAGCACAGATACGCAGTATTTT.

The chain links TRBV4-3 to TRBJ2-3; no firm D call. The V end lost 1 base, the J end lost 2 bases, and 4 bases lay between the germline ends. CDR3 length: 13 amino acids. Germline loops: CDR1 LGHNA, CDR2 YSLEER. CDR3 in amino acids: CASSQAVTDTQYF. CDR3 sequence (DNA): TGCGCCAGCAGCCAAGCTGTCACAGATACGCAGTATTTT.

V is TRBV30 and J is TRBJ1-5, with D tentatively TRBD1 (6 bases). V was trimmed by 0 bases and J by 4 bases, leaving 10 bases between them. The CDR3 consists of 14 residues. The germline gives CDR1 GTSNPN, CDR2 SVGIG (reference sequence). The CDR3 is CAWSVDSGNQPQHF. CDR3 nucleotides: TGTGCCTGGAGTGTGGACAGCGGGAATCAGCCCCAGCATTTT.

The chain employs TRBV11-3 and TRBJ1-2, with unresolved D. The germline V and J ends were trimmed by 1 base and 8 bases, with 17 bases remaining between them. The CDR3 runs 15 residues. CDR1 SGHNT and CDR2 YENEEA come from the germline V gene. The DNA of the CDR3 is TGTGCCAGCAGCTTAGGGATCTCTTACACCCAGGGCTACACCTTC. Its translation is CASSLGISYTQGYTF.